The rows below give T cell receptor beta chains drawn from one sample of a study of Graves' ophthalmopathy and Graves' hyperthyroidism. TCRdb re-called the multiplex PCR reads through MiXCR, storing one row per CDR3 protein. The data hold about 400,000 distinct CDR3 sequences, with 15% observed a single time. Material for sequencing was peripheral blood. These receptors originate from a woman under 30 with stable Graves' hyperthyroidism. CDR3s include the opening cysteine and the closing phenylalanine or tryptophan. The D gene is left open where the match is weak. The size entry is marked missing in some rows and otherwise reads once, few, many or a size class.

CDR3 DNA	CDR3 protein	V gene	J gene	clone size	D gene
TGTGCCAGCAGTAAGGGGACGGTGAACACTGAAGCTTTCTTT	CASSKGTVNTEAFF	TRBV6-1	TRBJ1-1	many	.
TGTGCCAGCAGCCATGGTCTGGGACAGGGCCGATACGAGCAGTACTTC	CASSHGLGQGRYEQYF	TRBV4-2	TRBJ2-7	many	TRBD1
TGTGCCAGCAGCTTAGAACCAGGGTTGAACTACGAGCAGTACTTC	CASSLEPGLNYEQYF	TRBV11-3	TRBJ2-7	.	.
TGTGCCAGCAGCGTAGACGCAAACTATGGCTACACCTTC	CASSVDANYGYTF	TRBV9	TRBJ1-2	many	.
TGTGCCAGCAGTTTACCACACTCTGGCAATCAGCCCCAGCATTTT	CASSLPHSGNQPQHF	TRBV28	TRBJ1-5	.	.
TGTGCCAGCACTCCTCTCGGGACAGTGCCCTACGAGCAGTACTTC	CASTPLGTVPYEQYF	TRBV7-9	TRBJ2-7	many	TRBD1
TGCAGTGCTAGTAGCGGCAGTCGAAACACCGGGGAGCTGTTTTTT	CSASSGSRNTGELFF	TRBV20-1	TRBJ2-2	many	.
TGCGCCAGCAGCTTGTGGGTGGGGTCCAACACTGAAGCTTTCTTT	CASSLWVGSNTEAFF	TRBV5-1	TRBJ1-1	many	.
TGTGCCAGCAGTTACACAGTTAGCTCCTACGAGCAGTACTTC	CASSYTVSSYEQYF	TRBV6-5	TRBJ2-7	many	.
TGCAGTGCTAAGGGGACAGTCGGTAACTATGGCTACACCTTC	CSAKGTVGNYGYTF	TRBV20-1	TRBJ1-2	.	TRBD1
TGTGCCAGCAGCCACGTTCCTGGGACAGCGAAAACTGAAGCTTTCTTT	CASSHVPGTAKTEAFF	TRBV4-2	TRBJ1-1	.	TRBD1
TGCGCCAGCAGCCCGGCCGGGACAGGGGGTAGTGTCTATGGCTACACCTTC	CASSPAGTGGSVYGYTF	TRBV4-1	TRBJ1-2	few	TRBD1
TGTGCCAGCAGCTTCGAGCTTACCTTAGGGGAGACCCAGTACTTC	CASSFELTLGETQYF	TRBV9	TRBJ2-5	.	.
TGTGCCAGCTGTACTAGCGGGGGGGCAATCGAGACCCAGTACTTC	CASCTSGGAIETQYF	TRBV7-2	TRBJ2-5	.	TRBD2
TGTGCCTGCAGCTTCGGGGGTTCCGGAAACACCATATATTTT	CACSFGGSGNTIYF	TRBV9	TRBJ1-3	.	.
TGTGCCAGCAGTTTTCTAGTTGGGGACACTGAAGCTTTCTTT	CASSFLVGDTEAFF	TRBV27	TRBJ1-1	many	.
TGTGCCAGCAGAGCCGACAGGGGGAACACCGGGGAGCTGTTTTTT	CASRADRGNTGELFF	TRBV6-2/TRBV6-3	TRBJ2-2	many	TRBD1
TGCGCCAGCAGCTTGTTTCTAGCTCCCCCCTCGAACACCGGGGAGCTGTTTTTT	CASSLFLAPPSNTGELFF	TRBV5-1	TRBJ2-2	.	.
TGTGCCAGCAGTTTATTAGCGCCCGGGGAGCTGTTTTTT	CASSLLAPGELFF	TRBV27	TRBJ2-2	many	.
TGTGCCAGCAGCGCAGGACTAGCGGGGGAGGAGGAGACCCAGTACTTC	CASSAGLAGEEETQYF	TRBV7-2	TRBJ2-5	many	TRBD2
TGTGCCAGCTCAACCGACAACAGAGGGGTTGGCAATCAGCCCCAGCATTTT	CASSTDNRGVGNQPQHF	TRBV7-8	TRBJ1-5	.	.
TGTGCCAGCAGTGAAGCACCCAAAACTATATATGAAGCTTTCTTT	CASSEAPKTIYEAFF	TRBV6-1	TRBJ1-1	many	.